Here is one TCR beta chain with its context. No antigen is known for it. The CDR3 totals 15 residues. Per the germline V gene, CDR1 is MDHEN and CDR2 is SYDVKM. Between the trimmed V and J ends, which lost 6 bases and 3 bases, there was a span of 18 bases. These data are taken from a study of T cell responses to AZD1222 COVID-19 vaccine. General study findings and limits: Increases in Spike-specific TCR breadth and depth were seen after two AZD1222 doses. Clonal diversity was possibly underestimated, and white British individuals and females predominated among donors. Baseline serology detected seropositivity in only six AZD1222 recipients.

Sequenced by immunoSEQ multiplex PCR; TCRdb stores in-frame clones only, minus some. The sample includes about 130,000 clones, approximately 94% of them seen just once. This chain links TRBV28 with TRBJ2-7; D unclear. The receptor was derived from an adult in good health. The starting material was peripheral blood, obtained on day 0 of AZD1222 vaccination. CDR3 nucleotide sequence: TGTGCCAGCAGCTCAGTTGGCAGCTTAATCTACGAGCAGTACTTC. Translation gives CASSSVGSLIYEQYF.